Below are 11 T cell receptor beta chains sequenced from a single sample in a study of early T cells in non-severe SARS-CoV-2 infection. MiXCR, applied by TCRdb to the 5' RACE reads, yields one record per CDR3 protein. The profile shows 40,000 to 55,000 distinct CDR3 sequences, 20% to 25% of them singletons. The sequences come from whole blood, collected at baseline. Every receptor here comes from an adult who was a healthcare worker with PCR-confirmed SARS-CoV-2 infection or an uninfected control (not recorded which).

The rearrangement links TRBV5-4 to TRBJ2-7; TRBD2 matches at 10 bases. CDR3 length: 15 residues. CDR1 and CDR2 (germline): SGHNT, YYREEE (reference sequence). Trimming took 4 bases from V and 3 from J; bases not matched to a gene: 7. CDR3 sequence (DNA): TGTGCCAGCAGCATCAAGCGGGGGGGCATCTACGAGCAGTACTTC. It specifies CASSIKRGGIYEQYF.

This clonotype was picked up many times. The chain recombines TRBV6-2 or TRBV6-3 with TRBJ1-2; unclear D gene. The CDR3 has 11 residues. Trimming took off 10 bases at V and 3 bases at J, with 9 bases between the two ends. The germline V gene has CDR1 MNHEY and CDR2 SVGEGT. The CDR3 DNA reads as TGTGCCACCGCCGGGGACTATGGCTACACCTTC. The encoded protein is CATAGDYGYTF.

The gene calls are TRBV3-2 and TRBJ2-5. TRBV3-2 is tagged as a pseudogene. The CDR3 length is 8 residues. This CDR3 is CASKTQYF. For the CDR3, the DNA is TGTGCCAGCAAGACCCAGTACTTC.

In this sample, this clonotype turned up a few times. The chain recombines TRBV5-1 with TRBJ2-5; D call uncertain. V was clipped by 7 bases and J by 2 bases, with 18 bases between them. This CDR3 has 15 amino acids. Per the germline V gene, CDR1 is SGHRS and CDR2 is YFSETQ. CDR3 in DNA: TGCGCCAGCCCTGAGGTTGGGATTCCACAAGAGACCCAGTACTTC. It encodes CASPEVGIPQETQYF.

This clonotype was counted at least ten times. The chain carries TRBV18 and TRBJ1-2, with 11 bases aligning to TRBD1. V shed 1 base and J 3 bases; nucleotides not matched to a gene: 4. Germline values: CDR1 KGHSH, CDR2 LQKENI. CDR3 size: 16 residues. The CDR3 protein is CASSPRTGGADYGYTF. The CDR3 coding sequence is TGTGCCAGCTCACCACGGACAGGGGGCGCGGACTATGGCTACACCTTC. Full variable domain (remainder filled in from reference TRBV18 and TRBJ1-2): NAGVMQNPRHLVRRRGQEARLRCSPMKGHSHVYWYRQLPEEGLKFMVYLQKENIIDESGMPKERFSAEFPKEGPSILRIQQVVRGDSAAYFCASSPRTGGADYGYTFGSGTRLTVV.

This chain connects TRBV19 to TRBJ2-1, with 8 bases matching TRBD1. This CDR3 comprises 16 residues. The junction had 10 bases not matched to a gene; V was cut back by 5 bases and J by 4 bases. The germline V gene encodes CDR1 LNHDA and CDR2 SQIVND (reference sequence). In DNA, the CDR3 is TGTGCCAGTAGTCCCTCCCGAGACAGGGGTTACAATGAGCAGTTCTTC. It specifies CASSPSRDRGYNEQFF.

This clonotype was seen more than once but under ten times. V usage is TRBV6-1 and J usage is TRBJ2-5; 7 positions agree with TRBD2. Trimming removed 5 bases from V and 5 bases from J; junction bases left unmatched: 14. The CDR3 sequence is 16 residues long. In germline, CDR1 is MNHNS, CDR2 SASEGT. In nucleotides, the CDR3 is TGTGCCAGCAGTCGACCTTGGCAGGGAGGGTGGGAGACCCAGTACTTC. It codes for CASSRPWQGGWETQYF.

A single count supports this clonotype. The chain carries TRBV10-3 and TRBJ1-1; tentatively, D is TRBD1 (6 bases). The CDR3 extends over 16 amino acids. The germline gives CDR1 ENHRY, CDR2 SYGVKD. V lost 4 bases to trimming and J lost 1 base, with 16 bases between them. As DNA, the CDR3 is TGTGCCATCAGTGCCCAACAGGGACGTGAGAACACTGAAGCTTTCTTT. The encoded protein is CAISAQQGRENTEAFF.

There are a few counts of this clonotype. The CDR3 sequence: CASRGEEGTDTQYF. The CDR3 DNA follows: TGTGCCAGCCGAGGGGAGGAAGGCACAGATACGCAGTATTTT. The V call is TRBV11-2, the J call TRBJ2-3; possible D gene TRBD2, 6 bases. Germline V gives CDR1 SGHAT, CDR2 FQNNGV. V gave up 8 bases and J gave up 1 base, with 13 bases separating them. This CDR3 is 14 amino acids long.

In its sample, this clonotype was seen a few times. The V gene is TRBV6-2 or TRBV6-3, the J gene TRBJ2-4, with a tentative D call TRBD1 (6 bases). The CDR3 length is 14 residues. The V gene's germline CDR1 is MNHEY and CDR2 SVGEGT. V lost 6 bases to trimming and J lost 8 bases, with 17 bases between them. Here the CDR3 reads CASRQDSLGDIQYF. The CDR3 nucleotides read TGTGCCAGCAGACAGGACAGCTTAGGGGACATTCAGTACTTC.

The CDR3 here is CASSEIDTGELFF. DNA for the CDR3: TGCGCCAGCAGTGAAATAGACACCGGGGAGCTGTTTTTT. The chain employs TRBV10-2 and TRBJ2-2; D is uncertain. Germline CDR1 and CDR2: WSHSY and SAAADI. The V end was cut by 3 bases, the J end by 3 bases, with 5 bases between. The CDR3 spans 13 residues.